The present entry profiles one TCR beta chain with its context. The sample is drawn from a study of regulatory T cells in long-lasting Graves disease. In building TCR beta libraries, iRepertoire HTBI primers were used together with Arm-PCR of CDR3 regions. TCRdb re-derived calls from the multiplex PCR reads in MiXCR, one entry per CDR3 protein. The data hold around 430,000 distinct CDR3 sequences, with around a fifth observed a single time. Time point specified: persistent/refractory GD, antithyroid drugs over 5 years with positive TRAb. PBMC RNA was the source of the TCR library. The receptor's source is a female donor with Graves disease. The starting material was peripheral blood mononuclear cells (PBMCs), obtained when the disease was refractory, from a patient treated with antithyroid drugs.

The CDR3 sequence is CASSLAWDEAFF. The CDR3 DNA reads as TGTGCCAGCAGTTTAGCGTGGGATGAAGCTTTCTTT. The chain links TRBV12-3 or TRBV12-4 to TRBJ1-1; unclear D gene. The germline V and J ends were trimmed by 0 bases and 7 bases, with 6 bases remaining between them. The CDR3 length is 12 residues.